This T cell receptor (beta chain) was sequenced during a study of cytomegalovirus exposure and HLA in healthy donors. Looking at the study overall: The same platform was used for the 110 or so validation repertoires as for the 666 first-cohort repertoires, as reported in a later analysis.

The CDR3 contains 16 residues. Germline V gene data show CDR1 as MDHEN and CDR2 as SYDVKM. Trimming removed 5 bases from V and 7 bases from J; junction bases left unmatched: 13. Study-level findings and limits: Subsequent analysis revealed that first-cohort TCR clusters tended to co-occur in the roughly 120 validation repertoires. High specificity and sensitivity for cytomegalovirus status were reported for the classifier.

The donors were part of the validation cohort, which consisted of roughly 110 subjects and was separate from the first cohort of 666 subjects. Here immunoSEQ multiplex PCR was the method, and the copy in TCRdb shows in-frame clones only, minus some. This table holds about 140,000 clones, 88% found once. A note on this clone: The antigen is undetermined.

This TCR was sampled from a woman between 18 and 29 years old in good health and CMV-seropositive. The sample comprised PBMCs. The chain carries TRBV28 and TRBJ2-2; 7 bases agree with TRBD1. The CDR3 coding sequence is TGTGCCAGCAGTCAACAGACAGGGTTTGGGTTCGGGGAGCTGTTTTTT. This encodes CASSQQTGFGFGELFF. Full variable domain (missing parts from reference TRBV28 and TRBJ2-2): DVKVTQSSRYLVKRTGEKVFLECVQDMDHENMFWYRQDPGLGLRLIYFSYDVKMKEKGDIPEGYSVSREKKERFSLILESASTNQTSMYLCASSQQTGFGFGELFFGEGSRLTVL.